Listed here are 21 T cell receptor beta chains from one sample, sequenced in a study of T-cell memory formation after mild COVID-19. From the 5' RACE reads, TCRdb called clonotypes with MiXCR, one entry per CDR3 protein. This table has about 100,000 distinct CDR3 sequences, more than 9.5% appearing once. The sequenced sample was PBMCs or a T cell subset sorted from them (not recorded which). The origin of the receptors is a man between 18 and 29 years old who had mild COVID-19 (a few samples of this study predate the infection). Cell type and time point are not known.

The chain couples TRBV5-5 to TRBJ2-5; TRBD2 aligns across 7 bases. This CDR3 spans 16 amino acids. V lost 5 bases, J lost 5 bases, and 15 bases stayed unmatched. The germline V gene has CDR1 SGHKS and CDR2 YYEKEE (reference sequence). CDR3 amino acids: CASRILALRFGETQYF. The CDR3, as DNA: TGTGCCAGCAGGATACTAGCGCTGAGATTCGGGGAGACCCAGTACTTC.

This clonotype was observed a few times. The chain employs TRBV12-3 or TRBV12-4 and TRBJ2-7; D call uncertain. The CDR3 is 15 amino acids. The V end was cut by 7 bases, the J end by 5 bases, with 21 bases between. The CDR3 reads CASTEALGSRNEQYF. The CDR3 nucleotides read TGTGCCAGCACCGAAGCCCTCGGGTCCAGGAACGAGCAGTACTTC.

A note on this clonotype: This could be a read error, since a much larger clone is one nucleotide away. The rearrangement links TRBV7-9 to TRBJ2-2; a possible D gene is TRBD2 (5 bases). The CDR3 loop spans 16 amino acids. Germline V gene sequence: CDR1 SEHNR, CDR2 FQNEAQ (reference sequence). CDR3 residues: CASSPRDGANTGELIF. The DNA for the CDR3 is TGTGCCAGCAGCCCTCGCGACGGTGCGAACACCGGGGAGCTGATTTTT.

The CDR3 region has the DNA TGTGCCAGCAGCCTCGGCGGGACAGCGAACACTGAAGCTTTCTTT. It specifies CASSLGGTANTEAFF. The chain has TRBV3-1 and TRBJ1-1, with 7 bases fitting TRBD1. The V and J ends lost 4 bases and 1 base, in that order; junction bases with no gene match: 6. The CDR3 runs to 15 residues. Germline-derived CDR1 and CDR2 are LGHDT and YNNKEL (reference sequence).

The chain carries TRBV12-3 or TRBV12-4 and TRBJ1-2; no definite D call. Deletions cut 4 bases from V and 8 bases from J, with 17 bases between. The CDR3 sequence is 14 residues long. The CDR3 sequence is CASSSDGRPTGYTF. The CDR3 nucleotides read TGTGCCAGCAGTTCGGACGGACGCCCCACGGGCTACACCTTC.

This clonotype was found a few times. The CDR3 protein is CASSPQGNRLSEQFF. The CDR3 nucleotides read TGTGCCTCCAGCCCACAGGGTAATCGATTGTCGGAGCAGTTCTTC. The chain combines TRBV10-3 with TRBJ2-1; a weak D match, TRBD1 (6 bases). Per the germline V gene, CDR1 is ENHRY and CDR2 is SYGVKD. With 11 bases removed from V and 10 bases from J, the gap between germline ends came to 27 bases. There are 15 residues in the CDR3.

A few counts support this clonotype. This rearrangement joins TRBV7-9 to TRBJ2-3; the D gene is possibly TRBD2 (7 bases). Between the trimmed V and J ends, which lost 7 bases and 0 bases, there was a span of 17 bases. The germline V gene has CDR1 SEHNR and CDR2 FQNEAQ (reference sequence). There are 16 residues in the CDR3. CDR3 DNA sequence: TGTGCCAGCACCCCGAGGGGGGGGACTAGCACAGATACGCAGTATTTT. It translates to CASTPRGGTSTDTQYF. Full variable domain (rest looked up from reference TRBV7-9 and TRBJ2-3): DTGVSQNPRHKITKRGQNVTFRCDPISEHNRLYWYRQTLGQGPEFLTYFQNEAQLEKSRLLSDRFSAERPKGSFSTLEIQRTEQGDSAMYLCASTPRGGTSTDTQYFGPGTRLTVL.

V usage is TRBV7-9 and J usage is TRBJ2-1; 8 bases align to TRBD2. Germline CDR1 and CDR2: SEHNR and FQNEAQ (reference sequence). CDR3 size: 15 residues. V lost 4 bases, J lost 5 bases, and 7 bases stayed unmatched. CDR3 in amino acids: CASSSPREGHNEQFF. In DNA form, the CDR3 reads TGTGCCAGCAGCTCCCCCCGGGAGGGGCACAATGAGCAGTTCTTC.

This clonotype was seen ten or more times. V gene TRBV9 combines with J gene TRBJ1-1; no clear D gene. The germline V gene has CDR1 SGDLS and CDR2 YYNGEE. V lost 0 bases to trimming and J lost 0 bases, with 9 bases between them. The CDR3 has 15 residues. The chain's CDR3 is CASSVGVALNTEAFF. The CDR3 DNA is TGTGCCAGCAGCGTAGGAGTGGCCCTGAACACTGAAGCTTTCTTT. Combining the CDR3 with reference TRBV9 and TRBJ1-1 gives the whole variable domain DSGVTQTPKHLITATGQRVTLRCSPRSGDLSVYWYQQSLDQGLQFLIQYYNGEERAKGNILERFSAQQFPDLHSELNLSSLELGDSALYFCASSVGVALNTEAFFGQGTRLTVV.

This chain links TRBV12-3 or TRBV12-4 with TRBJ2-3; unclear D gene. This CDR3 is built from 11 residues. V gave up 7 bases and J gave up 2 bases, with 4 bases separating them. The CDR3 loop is CASINTDTQYF. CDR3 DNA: TGTGCCAGCATTAACACAGATACGCAGTATTTT.

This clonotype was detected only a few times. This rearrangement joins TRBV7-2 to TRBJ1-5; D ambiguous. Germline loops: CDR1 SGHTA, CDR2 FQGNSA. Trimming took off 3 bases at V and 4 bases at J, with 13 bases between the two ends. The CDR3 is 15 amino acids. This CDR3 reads CASSFAGGGNQPQHF. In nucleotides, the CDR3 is TGTGCCAGCAGCTTCGCGGGCGGTGGTAATCAGCCCCAGCATTTT.

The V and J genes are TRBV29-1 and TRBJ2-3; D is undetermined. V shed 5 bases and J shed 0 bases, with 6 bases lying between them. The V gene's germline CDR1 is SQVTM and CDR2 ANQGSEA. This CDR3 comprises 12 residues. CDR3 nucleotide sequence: TGCAGCGTTCTCACGAGCACAGATACGCAGTATTTT. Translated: CSVLTSTDTQYF.

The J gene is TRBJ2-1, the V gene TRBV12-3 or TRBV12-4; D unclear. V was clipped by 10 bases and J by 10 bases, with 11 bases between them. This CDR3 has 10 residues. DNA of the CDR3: TGTGCCATAGGTGAAGTCGAGCAGTTCTTC. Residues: CAIGEVEQFF.

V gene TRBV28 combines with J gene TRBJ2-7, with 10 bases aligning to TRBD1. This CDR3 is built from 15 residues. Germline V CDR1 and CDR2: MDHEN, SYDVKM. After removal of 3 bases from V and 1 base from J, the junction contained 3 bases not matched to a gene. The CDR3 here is CASSLGQGISYEQYV. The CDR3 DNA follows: TGTGCCAGCAGTTTGGGACAGGGGATATCCTACGAGCAGTACGTC.

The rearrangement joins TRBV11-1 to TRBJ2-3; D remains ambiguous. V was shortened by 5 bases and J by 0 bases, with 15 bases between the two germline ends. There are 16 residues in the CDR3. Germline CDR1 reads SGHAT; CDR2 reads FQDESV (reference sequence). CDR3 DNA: TGTGCCAGCAGCGAATTTCACGCTTATAGCACAGATACGCAGTATTTT. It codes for CASSEFHAYSTDTQYF.

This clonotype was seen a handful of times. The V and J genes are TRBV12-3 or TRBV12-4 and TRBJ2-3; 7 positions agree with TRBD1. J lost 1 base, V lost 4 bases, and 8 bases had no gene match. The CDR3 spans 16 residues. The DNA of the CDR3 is TGTGCCAGCAGTTCCGGACAGGCCCGGGGCACAGATACGCAGTATTTT. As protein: CASSSGQARGTDTQYF.

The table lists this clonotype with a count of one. CDR3 DNA sequence: TGTGCCAGCAGCTTCCAGGACAGGGGAGTGGCAGATACGCAGTATTTT. This sequence encodes CASSFQDRGVADTQYF. This chain joins TRBV7-6 and TRBJ2-3; 9 bases are a match to TRBD1. With 3 bases clipped from V and 4 bases from J, the junction kept 8 bases outside the gene matches. The CDR3 extends over 16 amino acids. CDR1 is SGHVS and CDR2 is FNYEAQ in the germline V gene.

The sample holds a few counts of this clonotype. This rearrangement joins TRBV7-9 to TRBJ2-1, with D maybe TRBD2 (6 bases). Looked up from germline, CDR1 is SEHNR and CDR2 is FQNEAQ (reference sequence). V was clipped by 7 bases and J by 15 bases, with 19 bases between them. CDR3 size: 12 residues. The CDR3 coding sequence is TGTGCCAGCACCCTACTAGCATTCAATTTGTTCTTC. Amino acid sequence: CASTLLAFNLFF.

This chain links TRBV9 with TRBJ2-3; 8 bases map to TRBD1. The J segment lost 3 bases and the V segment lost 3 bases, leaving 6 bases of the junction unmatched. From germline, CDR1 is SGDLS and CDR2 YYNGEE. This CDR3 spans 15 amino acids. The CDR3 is CASSEGTGRTDTQYF. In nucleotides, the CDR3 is TGTGCCAGCAGCGAGGGGACAGGCCGGACAGATACGCAGTATTTT.

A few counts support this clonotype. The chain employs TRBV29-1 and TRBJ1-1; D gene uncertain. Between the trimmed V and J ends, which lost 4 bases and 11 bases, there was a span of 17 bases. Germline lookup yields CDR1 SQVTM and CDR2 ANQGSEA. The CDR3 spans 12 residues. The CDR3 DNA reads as TGCAGCGTTGCGGATCTCTGGGCCGACGCTTTCTTT. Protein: CSVADLWADAFF.

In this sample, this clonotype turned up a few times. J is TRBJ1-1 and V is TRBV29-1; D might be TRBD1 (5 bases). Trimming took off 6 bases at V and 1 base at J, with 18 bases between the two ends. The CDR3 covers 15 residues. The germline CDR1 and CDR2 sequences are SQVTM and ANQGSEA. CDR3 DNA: TGCAGCGTGACTCCCCAGGGTTTTGGGAACACTGAAGCTTTCTTT. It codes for CSVTPQGFGNTEAFF. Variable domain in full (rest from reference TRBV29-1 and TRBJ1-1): SAVISQKPSRDICQRGTSLTIQCQVDSQVTMMFWYRQQPGQSLTLIATANQGSEATYESGFVIDKFPISRPNLTFSTLTVSNMSPEDSSIYLCSVTPQGFGNTEAFFGQGTRLTVV.